These T cell receptor beta chains were read from a single sample in a study of T-cell reconstitution after alpha-beta-depleted transplantation in children. Via MiXCR, TCRdb re-called the PCR reads, giving one row per CDR3 protein. The sample consists of around 420,000 distinct CDR3 sequences, roughly 16% of them appearing once. The input for sequencing was PBMCs, mostly from graft donor cells, taken 360 days after TCRalphabeta/CD19-depleted stem cell transplant. These receptors were collected from a boy in the first two years of life who had a stem cell transplant for Wiskott-Aldrich syndrome, so the T cells may come from the graft donor. CDR3s include the opening cysteine and the closing phenylalanine or tryptophan. The D gene is left open where the match is weak. A row's size may be missing; if present it is once, few, many or a size class.

abundance | d_gene | j_gene | v_gene | CDR3aa | CDR3nt
- | - | TRBJ1-2 | TRBV5-1 | CASSLVVGAYGYTF | TGCGCCAGCAGCTTGGTGGTGGGGGCTTATGGCTACACCTTC
- | - | TRBJ1-2 | TRBV11-2 | CASSAGINYGYTF | TGTGCCAGCTCCGCGGGGATTAACTATGGCTACACCTTC
once | TRBD1 | TRBJ1-2 | TRBV12-3/TRBV12-4 | CASSPGTGRVENYGYTF | TGTGCCAGCAGTCCCGGGACAGGGAGGGTGGAGAACTATGGCTACACCTTC
few | TRBD2 | TRBJ2-5 | TRBV20-1 | CSARTSGGQETQYF | TGCAGTGCCCGGACTAGCGGGGGCCAAGAGACCCAGTACTTC
few | TRBD2 | TRBJ2-7 | TRBV12-3/TRBV12-4 | CASSWRSSGIPVGREQYF | TGTGCCAGCAGTTGGAGATCTAGCGGGATACCTGTGGGACGCGAGCAGTACTTC
- | TRBD1 | TRBJ2-4 | TRBV4-3 | CASSQENGQGSMAKNIQYF | TGCGCCAGCAGCCAAGAGAATGGACAGGGAAGTATGGCCAAAAACATTCAGTACTTC
few | TRBD1 | TRBJ2-7 | TRBV10-3 | CAISIGQGGEQYF | TGTGCCATCAGTATCGGACAGGGTGGCGAGCAGTACTTC
few | - | TRBJ2-1 | TRBV9 | CASSPRKERVSYNEQFF | TGTGCCAGCAGCCCTAGGAAGGAGCGCGTATCCTACAATGAGCAGTTCTTC
many | - | TRBJ2-2 | TRBV4-1 | CASSQDRAGELFF | TGCGCCAGCAGCCAAGACAGGGCCGGGGAGCTGTTTTTT
- | - | TRBJ1-6 | TRBV10-3 | CAISESTRFYSPLHF | TGTGCCATCAGTGAGTCGACTCGGTTCTATTCACCCCTCCACTTT
- | TRBD2 | TRBJ2-7 | TRBV10-2 | CASSDGLAGWEQYF | TGCGCCAGCAGTGACGGACTAGCGGGGTGGGAGCAGTACTTC
- | - | TRBJ2-2 | TRBV12-3/TRBV12-4 | CASSQFVTGELFF | TGTGCCAGCAGTCAATTCGTGACCGGGGAGCTGTTTTTT
few | TRBD2 | TRBJ2-5 | TRBV7-6 | CASSPQTLAGGETQYF | TGTGCCAGCAGCCCCCAGACCCTAGCGGGAGGGGAGACCCAGTACTTC
- | TRBD2 | TRBJ2-5 | TRBV7-8 | CASSSDGLAGGGIQETQYF | TGTGCCAGCAGCTCCGACGGGCTAGCGGGGGGGGGAATCCAAGAGACCCAGTACTTC
- | - | TRBJ1-6 | TRBV6-1 | CASIPNWGSPLHF | TGTGCCAGCATCCCCAACTGGGGTTCACCCCTCCACTTT
- | - | TRBJ2-1 | TRBV5-5 | CASSHALLTYNEQFF | TGTGCCAGCAGCCACGCCCTCCTTACCTACAATGAGCAGTTCTTC
- | TRBD2 | TRBJ2-6 | TRBV6-1 | CASRSRGGIGSGANVLTF | TGTGCCAGCAGATCCCGGGGGGGAATAGGCTCTGGGGCCAACGTCCTGACTTTC
few | - | TRBJ1-6 | TRBV4-1 | CASSLPGTPDSPLHF | TGCGCCAGCAGCCTTCCCGGGACCCCCGATTCACCCCTCCACTTT
few | - | TRBJ2-5 | TRBV10-3 | CAIGGGAETQYF | TGTGCCATCGGTGGAGGGGCGGAGACCCAGTACTTC
many | TRBD2 | TRBJ2-5 | TRBV5-1 | CASSLVLAGTGETQYF | TGCGCCAGCAGCTTGGTCCTAGCGGGGACGGGGGAGACCCAGTACTTC
- | - | TRBJ2-2 | TRBV3-1 | CASSQDSSNTGELFF | TGTGCCAGCAGCCAGGACAGTTCGAACACCGGGGAGCTGTTTTTT
- | - | TRBJ2-7 | TRBV25-1 | CASSGKGGDEQYF | TGTGCCAGCAGCGGAAAAGGGGGAGACGAGCAGTACTTC
many | - | TRBJ1-2 | TRBV6-5 | CASSYSTGNYGYTF | TGTGCCAGCAGTTACTCGACCGGCAACTATGGCTACACCTTC
few | TRBD2 | TRBJ2-7 | TRBV4-3 | CASSAGLADYEQYF | TGCGCCAGCAGCGCGGGACTAGCGGACTACGAGCAGTACTTC
few | TRBD2 | TRBJ2-7 | TRBV7-9 | CASSFSRLAGYEQYF | TGTGCCAGCAGCTTCTCCCGACTAGCGGGCTACGAGCAGTACTTC
- | TRBD2 | TRBJ2-3 | TRBV5-1 | CASSRTSGVGDTQYF | TGCGCCAGCAGCCGGACTAGCGGGGTAGGAGATACGCAGTATTTT
few | - | TRBJ1-2 | TRBV5-1 | CASSLSPGSEGGYTF | TGCGCCAGCAGCTTGAGTCCGGGGTCCGAAGGTGGCTACACCTTC
- | - | TRBJ2-1 | TRBV5-1 | CASSLVQGAPYNEQFF | TGCGCCAGCAGCTTGGTTCAGGGTGCGCCCTACAATGAGCAGTTCTTC
few | - | TRBJ2-7 | TRBV3-1 | CASSQRIHSYEQYF | TGTGCCAGCAGCCAAAGGATTCACTCCTACGAGCAGTACTTC
few | - | TRBJ2-7 | TRBV2 | CASIIRGYSYEQYF | TGTGCCAGCATCATCAGGGGATATTCCTACGAGCAGTACTTC
few | TRBD2 | TRBJ2-1 | TRBV12-3/TRBV12-4 | CASRQLAGAHNEQFF | TGTGCCAGCAGACAGCTAGCGGGGGCCCACAATGAGCAGTTCTTC
- | TRBD2 | TRBJ2-7 | TRBV5-4 | CASSLKTSGSSYEQYF | TGTGCCAGCAGCTTGAAAACTAGCGGGAGTTCCTACGAGCAGTACTTC
few | - | TRBJ1-1 | TRBV18 | CASSPGVGTEAFF | TGTGCCAGCTCACCGGGCGTGGGCACTGAAGCTTTCTTT
- | TRBD2 | TRBJ2-3 | TRBV5-1 | CASSLAGLAGVDTQYF | TGCGCCAGCAGCTTGGCCGGGCTAGCGGGAGTTGATACGCAGTATTTT
few | - | TRBJ2-7 | TRBV7-9 | CASSLSHSDRRPYEQYF | TGTGCCAGCAGCTTATCCCACAGCGACAGAAGGCCCTACGAGCAGTACTTC
many | - | TRBJ2-7 | TRBV29-1 | CSVATVYEQHF | TGCAGCGTAGCGACAGTCTACGAGCAGCACTTC
few | - | TRBJ2-2 | TRBV6-5 | CASSYLLAGYGELFF | TGTGCCAGCAGTTACTTACTCGCAGGCTACGGGGAGCTGTTTTTT
few | - | TRBJ1-2 | TRBV12-3/TRBV12-4 | CASSLGRAANGYTF | TGTGCCAGCAGTTTAGGCAGGGCGGCGAATGGCTACACCTTC
few | TRBD2 | TRBJ2-7 | TRBV7-2 | CASSITGGEPYEQYF | TGTGCCAGCAGCATAACGGGGGGGGAACCCTACGAGCAGTACTTC
- | - | TRBJ2-7 | TRBV3-1 | CASSQDVGRAYEQYF | TGTGCCAGCAGCCAAGACGTAGGCAGAGCCTACGAGCAGTACTTC
- | - | TRBJ2-1 | TRBV29-1 | CSLSGPYNEQFF | TGCTCCTTGAGCGGGCCCTACAATGAGCAGTTCTTC
- | - | TRBJ2-3 | TRBV11-2 | CASSLRGYSTDTQYF | TGTGCCAGCAGCTTGAGGGGATACAGCACAGATACGCAGTATTTT
few | - | TRBJ2-3 | TRBV10-3 | CATCRGRDRRTDTQYF | TGTGCCACTTGTCGGGGGAGAGACAGGCGCACAGATACGCAGTATTTT
few | - | TRBJ2-5 | TRBV7-9 | CASRRLSGTQYF | TGTGCCAGCAGGCGCCTGTCGGGGACCCAGTACTTC
few | - | TRBJ1-4 | TRBV7-2 | CASSLGETTNEKLFF | TGTGCCAGCAGCTTAGGGGAAACAACTAATGAAAAACTGTTTTTT
few | TRBD2 | TRBJ2-2 | TRBV5-1 | CASSLVGTSGSTGELFF | TGCGCCAGCAGCTTGGTGGGGACTAGCGGGAGCACCGGGGAGCTGTTTTTT